This TCR beta chain was profiled in a study of cytomegalovirus exposure and HLA in healthy donors. With 60 Vbeta and 13 Jbeta primers, the PCR was carried out. The method was immunoSEQ multiplex PCR; TCRdb's version includes in-frame clones alone and lacks a portion of them. The data contain 180,000 or so clones, 80% to 90% of them singletons. Nominal health characterized the donors when sampled, though unrecorded immune exposures were likely. About this clone: Antigen: not known.

The CDR3 runs 13 residues. Germline CDR1 and CDR2: SNHLY and FYNNEI. Trimming removed 5 bases from V and 3 bases from J, with 8 bases in between. General study points: Sequencing depth roughly uniform across donors was assumed in presence/absence analyses.

The TCR was taken from a man aged 18 to 29 in good health and CMV-seropositive. Sequenced material: PBMCs. The rearrangement joins TRBV2 to TRBJ1-5, with D maybe TRBD1 (6 bases). The CDR3 nucleotides are TGTGCCAGCAGTCCAGGGGCCAATCAGCCCCAGCATTTT. Translated: CASSPGANQPQHF.